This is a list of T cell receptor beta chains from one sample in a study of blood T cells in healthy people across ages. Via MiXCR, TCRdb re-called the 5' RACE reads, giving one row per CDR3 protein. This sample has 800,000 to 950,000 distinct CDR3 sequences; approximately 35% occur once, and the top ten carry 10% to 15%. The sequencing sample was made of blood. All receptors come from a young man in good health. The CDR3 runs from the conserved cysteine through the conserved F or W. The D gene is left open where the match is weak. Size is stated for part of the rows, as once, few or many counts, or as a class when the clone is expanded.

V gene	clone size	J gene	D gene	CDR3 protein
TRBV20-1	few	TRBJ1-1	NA	CSASPGHKNTEAFF
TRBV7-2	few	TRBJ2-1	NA	CASSSSATRTSEQFF
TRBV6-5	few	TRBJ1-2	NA	CASSPERGGYTF
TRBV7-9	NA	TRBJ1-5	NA	CASSSPEEINQPQHF
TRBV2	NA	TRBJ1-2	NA	CASPDRAYGYTF
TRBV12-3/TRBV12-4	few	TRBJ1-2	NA	CASSLGSVYGYTF
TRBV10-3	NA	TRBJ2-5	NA	CAISVNGAETQYF
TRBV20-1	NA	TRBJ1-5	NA	CSAMNSDRTSNQPQHF
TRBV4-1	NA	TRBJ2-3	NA	CASSQVKALSTDTQYF
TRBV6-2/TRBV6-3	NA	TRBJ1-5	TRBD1	CASNRQGVGQPQHF
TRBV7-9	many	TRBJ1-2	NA	CASSFQGRGGYTF
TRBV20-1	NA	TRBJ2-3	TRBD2	CSVSRTSGNTDTQYF
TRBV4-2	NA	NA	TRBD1	CASSHVGQLYEQYF
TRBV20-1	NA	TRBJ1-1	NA	CSANPFTGNTEAFF
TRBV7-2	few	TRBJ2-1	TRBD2	CASSWGGPYNEQFF
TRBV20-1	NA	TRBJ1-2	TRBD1	CSARDSLGQGANGYTF